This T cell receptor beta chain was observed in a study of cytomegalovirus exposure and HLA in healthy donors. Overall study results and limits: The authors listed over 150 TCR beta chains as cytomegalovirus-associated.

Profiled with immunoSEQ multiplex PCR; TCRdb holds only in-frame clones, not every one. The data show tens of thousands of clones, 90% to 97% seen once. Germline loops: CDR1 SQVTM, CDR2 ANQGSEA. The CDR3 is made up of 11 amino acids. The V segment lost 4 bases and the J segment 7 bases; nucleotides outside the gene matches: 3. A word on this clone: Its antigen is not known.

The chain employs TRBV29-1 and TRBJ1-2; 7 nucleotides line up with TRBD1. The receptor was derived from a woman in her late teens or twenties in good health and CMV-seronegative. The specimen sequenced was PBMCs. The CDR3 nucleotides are TGCAGCGTTGGCCGACAGGGTGGCTACACCTTC. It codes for CSVGRQGGYTF.